These 20 T cell receptor beta chains came from one sample sequenced in a study of blood T cells in healthy people across ages. Through a sample-barcoded 5' primer and a J-beta primer mix, a second PCR was run for roughly 6 to 12 cycles. TCRdb reprocessed the 5' RACE reads via MiXCR and lists one record per CDR3 protein. The sample has around 1.7 million distinct CDR3 sequences; approximately 28% are singletons. The sample comprised blood. The receptors were sampled from a woman between 25 and 40 years old in good health.

The genes are TRBV9 and TRBJ1-2, with TRBD1 matching over 8 bases. CDR1 and CDR2 (germline): SGDLS, YYNGEE. Trimming removed 3 bases from V and 3 bases from J; junction bases left unmatched: 13. This CDR3 is 17 amino acids long. CDR3 protein: CASSAGTGFYVDYGYTF. The CDR3 DNA reads TGTGCCAGCAGCGCAGGGACAGGTTTTTACGTGGACTATGGCTACACCTTC.

This clonotype was seen at least ten times. The rearrangement uses TRBV20-1 and TRBJ2-5; 8 bases are shared with TRBD1. The CDR3 is 13 residues long. The germline V gene has CDR1 DFQATT and CDR2 SNEGSKA (reference sequence). Losses at the gene ends were 1 base for V and 4 bases for J; bases not matched to a gene: 2. CDR3: CSARVQGVETQYF. CDR3 coding DNA: TGCAGTGCTAGAGTACAGGGGGTAGAGACCCAGTACTTC.

This clonotype came up a few times. This rearrangement joins TRBV5-6 to TRBJ2-4; TRBD1 matches at 7 bases. The CDR3 has 14 residues. The V and J ends lost 4 bases and 8 bases, in that order; junction bases with no gene match: 9. CDR1 SGHDT and CDR2 YYEEEE come from the germline V gene. CDR3 coding DNA: TGTGCCAGCAGCCCGCCCAGGGGGTCGTACATTCAGTACTTC. This codes for CASSPPRGSYIQYF.

The chain has TRBV4-3 and TRBJ2-1; no clear D gene. V lost 0 bases and J 7 bases, leaving 7 bases between the germline ends. Germline V gene data show CDR1 as LGHNA and CDR2 as YSLEER. The CDR3 totals 13 residues. The CDR3 nucleotides are TGCGCCAGCAGCCAAGAAACGGGTAATGAGCAGTTCTTC. Its protein is CASSQETGNEQFF.

Notes on this clonotype: This sequence may be a read error, since a much larger clone differs from it by one base. The V gene is TRBV29-1, the J gene TRBJ2-7; D remains ambiguous. The CDR3 spans 12 residues. V was cut by 5 bases and J by 2 bases, with 10 bases left in between. Germline loops: CDR1 SQVTM, CDR2 ANQGSEA. In DNA form, the CDR3 reads TGCAGCGTTCTGATTGAAGCCTACGAGCAGTACTTC. Protein: CSVLIEAYEQYF.

Ten or more counts support this clonotype. CDR3 loop: CASSEIISGNREQFF. CDR3 sequence (DNA): TGTGCCAGCAGTGAAATCATTAGCGGGAACCGTGAGCAGTTCTTC. V and J are TRBV2 and TRBJ2-1; 8 bases align to TRBD2. The V and J ends lost 2 bases and 9 bases, in that order; junction bases with no gene match: 9. This CDR3 comprises 15 residues. Germline loops: CDR1 SNHLY, CDR2 FYNNEI.

This clonotype has a handful of counts. This sequence joins TRBV20-1 and TRBJ1-1; D not resolved. CDR3 size: 13 residues. The V end was cut by 0 bases, the J end by 1 base, with 6 bases between. The germline gives CDR1 DFQATT, CDR2 SNEGSKA (reference sequence). The CDR3 nucleotides are TGCAGTGCTAGAGATAGTGGGAACACTGAAGCTTTCTTT. As protein: CSARDSGNTEAFF.

This clonotype has only one observation. The chain employs TRBV12-3 or TRBV12-4 and TRBJ2-7; D tentatively reads TRBD1 or TRBD2 (5 bases each). The DNA end favors TRBJ2-5, so the J call may be wrong. The CDR3 has 14 amino acids. The CDR3 DNA sequence: TGTGCCAGCAGGGGACCATTGCTGGGAGAGACCCAGTACTTC. It is translated as CASRGPLLGETQYF.

This clonotype has a single count. A much larger clone sits a single nucleotide away, making a read error possible. The chain carries TRBV6-2 or TRBV6-3 and TRBJ2-5, with TRBD2 matching over 7 bases. The CDR3 is 14 residues long. Per germline, CDR1 MNHEY and CDR2 SVGEGT. The junction had 9 bases not matched to a gene; V was cut back by 6 bases and J by 5 bases. The CDR3 loop is CASSSYGGGETQYF. In DNA, the CDR3 is TGTGCCAGCAGCTCGTATGGCGGGGGTGAGACCCAGTACTTC.

This clonotype has ten or more counts. The chain carries TRBV20-1 and TRBJ2-7; D call uncertain. Per the germline V gene, CDR1 is DFQATT and CDR2 is SNEGSKA (reference sequence). The V end lost 5 bases, the J end lost 2 bases, and 10 bases lay between the germline ends. This CDR3 contains 12 residues. This CDR3 reads CSAGPSPYEQYF. The CDR3 nucleotides are TGCAGTGCTGGCCCTTCCCCCTACGAGCAGTACTTC.

The chain recombines TRBV21-1 with TRBJ2-7; TRBD1 is the table's D call and was not checked against the DNA. TRBV21-1 has pseudogene status. The CDR3 is made up of 15 amino acids. The CDR3 region is CASSKGVRGIYEQYF. The CDR3 coding sequence is TGTGCCAGCAGCAAAGGTGTCAGGGGAATCTACGAGCAGTACTTC.

This sequence joins TRBV7-7 and TRBJ2-1, with TRBD1 matching 9 bases. The CDR3 length is 15 residues. CDR1 is SSHAT and CDR2 is FNYEAQ in the germline V gene (reference sequence). The trim removed 5 bases at V and 5 bases at J, leaving 7 bases unmatched. This CDR3 is CASSRTGGGHNEQFF. The CDR3 DNA reads as TGTGCCAGCAGCCGAACAGGGGGCGGGCACAATGAGCAGTTCTTC.

There are a few counts of this clonotype. V usage is TRBV6-2 or TRBV6-3 and J usage is TRBJ2-4; perhaps D is TRBD1 or TRBD2 (6 bases each). Germline V gene sequence: CDR1 MNHEY, CDR2 SVGEGT. The V gene lost 0 bases and the J gene lost 0 bases, with 12 bases spanning the gap. The CDR3 length is 17 residues. The CDR3 sequence: CASSYSSGALAKNIQYF. Here the CDR3 DNA reads TGTGCCAGCAGTTACTCTTCGGGGGCTCTAGCCAAAAACATTCAGTACTTC.

The rearrangement joins TRBV7-2 to TRBJ1-5; a weak D match, TRBD1 (5 bases). Trimming removed 4 bases from V and 9 bases from J, with 19 bases in between. This CDR3 is built from 15 residues. The germline V gene encodes CDR1 SGHTA and CDR2 FQGNSA. CDR3 sequence reads: CASSSRRLYGGPQHF. CDR3 nucleotides: TGTGCCAGCAGCTCTCGAAGATTATATGGGGGGCCCCAGCATTTT.

On this clonotype: The junction differs from germline at one of its ends, possibly a read error. The chain employs TRBV20-1 and TRBJ1-4; D remains ambiguous. Germline V gives CDR1 DFQATT, CDR2 SNEGSKA (reference sequence). The CDR3 runs to 14 residues. The CDR3 nucleotides read TGCATTGCTCCGGAGGAACCGACTAATGAAAAACTGTTTTTT. Translated, it gives CIAPEEPTNEKLFF.

This clonotype showed up just a few times. This chain uses TRBV6-2 or TRBV6-3 with TRBJ1-5, with D possibly matching TRBD1 (5 bases). This CDR3 has 15 residues. Trimming removed 4 bases at V and 1 base at J, with 11 bases between. Germline values: CDR1 MNHEY, CDR2 SVGEGT. The CDR3 loop reads CASSSNRHSNQPQHF. In DNA form, the CDR3 reads TGTGCCAGCAGTTCCAACAGGCACAGCAATCAGCCCCAGCATTTT.

This clonotype was detected only a few times. DNA of the CDR3: TGTGCCAGCAGCTCAACTGGGCGCCTTGACACCGGGGAGCTGTTTTTT. As protein: CASSSTGRLDTGELFF. The gene calls are TRBV11-2 and TRBJ2-2; D gene uncertain. V was shortened by 4 bases and J by 3 bases, with 15 bases between the two germline ends. This CDR3 is built from 16 residues. Germline V gives CDR1 SGHAT, CDR2 FQNNGV.

This clonotype came up many times. The chain joins TRBV12-3 or TRBV12-4 to TRBJ2-7; maybe TRBD1 (5 bases). V lost 7 bases and J lost 2, with 24 bases in between. This CDR3 is built from 17 residues. The CDR3 nucleotides are TGTGCCAGCACCAGTTCCGGACGGACACTGCATGCCTACGAGCAGTACTTC. Protein product: CASTSSGRTLHAYEQYF.

The V and J genes are TRBV5-5 and TRBJ2-1, with D unresolved. Trimming removed 4 bases from V and 4 bases from J, with 12 bases in between. Germline loops: CDR1 SGHKS, CDR2 YYEKEE (reference sequence). The CDR3 runs to 14 residues. The DNA of the CDR3 is TGTGCCAGCAGCCCTCCGCTGAATTACAATGAGCAGTTCTTC. As protein: CASSPPLNYNEQFF.

Comments on this clonotype: This may arise from a read error, as a much more abundant clone is one base away. The rearrangement uses TRBV24-1 and TRBJ2-7, with D perhaps matching TRBD2 (5 bases). Germline assignment: CDR1 KGHDR and CDR2 SFDVKD. The CDR3 sequence is 11 residues long. CDR3 protein: CVTSDYQDWYF. In DNA form, the CDR3 reads TGTGTCACCAGTGACTACCAGGATTGGTACTTC.